These T cell receptor beta chains were read from a single sample in a study of cytomegalovirus exposure and HLA in healthy donors. Sequencing was performed with immunoSEQ multiplex PCR; in TCRdb, only in-frame clones are kept and a portion is missing. The sample has approximately 160,000 clones; roughly four fifths are singletons. Sequencing input: PBMCs. The receptors were sampled from a woman aged 18-35 years in good health and CMV-seronegative. CDR3s include the opening cysteine and the closing phenylalanine or tryptophan. Fields, in order: D gene, V gene, clone size, J gene, CDR3 protein, CDR3 DNA. The D gene is left open where the match is weak. Some rows mark clone size as missing; the rest say once, few, many or name a class of expanded clone.

TRBD1,TRBV27,NA,TRBJ1-1,CASSFWTGMGTEAFF,TGTGCCAGCAGTTTTTGGACAGGGATGGGCACTGAAGCTTTCTTT
TRBD1,TRBV7-2,NA,TRBJ1-2,CASSPRVTGYNYGYTF,TGTGCCAGCAGCCCACGGGTGACAGGGTATAACTATGGCTACACCTTC
NA,TRBV18,many,TRBJ1-1,CASSPPSRGNTEAFF,TGTGCCAGCTCACCACCGTCCCGGGGTAACACTGAAGCTTTCTTT
TRBD1,TRBV28,NA,TRBJ1-2,CASRRQGLDYGYTF,TGTGCCAGCAGACGACAGGGATTAGACTATGGCTACACCTTC
TRBD1,TRBV5-1,NA,TRBJ1-1,CASSLDRTGGAFGRNTEAFF,TGCGCCAGCAGCTTGGACCGGACAGGGGGCGCGTTCGGAAGGAACACTGAAGCTTTCTTT
NA,TRBV29-1,NA,TRBJ2-3,CSVPSGGRTDTQYF,TGCAGCGTTCCAAGCGGAGGTAGGACAGATACGCAGTATTTT
TRBD1,TRBV6-6,NA,TRBJ2-1,CASSYGDRAYNEQFF,TGTGCCAGCAGTTACGGGGACAGGGCCTACAATGAGCAGTTCTTC
TRBD1,TRBV6-1,NA,TRBJ2-7,CASKQGAGEQYF,TGTGCCAGCAAACAGGGGGCGGGCGAGCAGTACTTC
NA,TRBV7-2,NA,TRBJ1-1,CASSLDSGVVGAFF,TGTGCCAGCAGCTTAGATTCAGGTGTGGTTGGAGCTTTCTTT
NA,TRBV6-1,NA,TRBJ2-7,CASSLPWQNSYEQYF,TGTGCCAGCAGTCTCCCGTGGCAGAACTCCTACGAGCAGTACTTC
TRBD1,TRBV9,NA,TRBJ1-2,CASSVPGQGYGYTF,TGTGCCAGCAGCGTGCCGGGACAGGGGTATGGCTACACCTTC
NA,TRBV6-5,NA,TRBJ2-3,CASSYSRGIDTQYF,TGTGCCAGCAGTTACAGCAGGGGTATAGATACGCAGTATTTT
NA,TRBV19,NA,TRBJ2-7,CASSIGGQGAYEQYF,TGTGCCAGTAGTATAGGTGGGCAGGGTGCCTACGAGCAGTACTTC
TRBD2,TRBV14,NA,TRBJ2-7,CASSHRGGGYEQYF,TGTGCCAGCAGCCATCGCGGGGGAGGTTACGAGCAGTACTTC
NA,TRBV20-1,NA,TRBJ1-6,CSASTGKPLHF,TGCAGTGCTAGTACGGGGAAACCCCTCCACTTT
NA,TRBV2,NA,TRBJ1-4,CASSELTRVHEKLFF,TGTGCCAGCAGTGAGTTAACCCGAGTTCATGAAAAACTGTTTTTT
TRBD1,TRBV19,NA,TRBJ1-5,CASSTNSKGTADQPQHF,TGTGCCAGTAGTACCAACTCGAAAGGGACAGCAGATCAGCCCCAGCATTTT
NA,TRBV10-3,few,TRBJ2-2,CAISESEAGELFF,TGTGCCATCAGTGAGTCAGAGGCCGGGGAGCTGTTTTTT
TRBD1,TRBV5-1,NA,TRBJ1-2,CASSPNDGTGYGYTF,TGCGCCAGCAGCCCAAACGACGGGACAGGGTATGGCTACACCTTC
NA,TRBV7-2,NA,TRBJ1-1,CASSSRRTVNTEAFF,TGTGCCAGCAGCTCACGTCGGACAGTGAACACTGAAGCTTTCTTT
TRBD2,TRBV28,NA,TRBJ2-2,CASSSSGRIPGELFF,TGTGCCAGCAGTTCCAGCGGGAGGATCCCCGGGGAGCTGTTTTTT
NA,TRBV21-1,NA,TRBJ2-1,CASSKARRTGGPYNEQFF,TGTGCCAGCAGCAAAGCGCGGAGGACAGGGGGCCCCTACAATGAGCAGTTCTTC
TRBD1,TRBV5-1,NA,TRBJ2-7,CASSAPGQGRYEQYF,TGCGCCAGCAGCGCACCGGGACAGGGGCGTTACGAGCAGTACTTC
TRBD2,TRBV4-1,NA,TRBJ2-1,CASSQVGLSGSPPSSYNEQFF,TGCGCCAGCAGCCAAGTGGGGCTTAGCGGGAGTCCCCCTAGCTCCTACAATGAGCAGTTCTTC
TRBD1,TRBV18,NA,TRBJ1-1,CASSPGQQNTEAFF,TGTGCCAGCTCACCGGGACAGCAGAACACTGAAGCTTTCTTT
NA,TRBV4-1,NA,TRBJ2-1,CASSPQLAMDEQFF,TGCGCCAGCAGCCCTCAACTAGCCATGGATGAGCAGTTCTTC
NA,TRBV6-5,NA,TRBJ1-5,CASSPGGYNQPQHF,TGTGCCAGCAGTCCCGGGGGGTACAATCAGCCCCAGCATTTT
NA,TRBV6-5,NA,TRBJ1-5,CASSYGRDQPQHF,TGTGCCAGCAGTTACGGTCGAGATCAGCCCCAGCATTTT
TRBD2,TRBV27,once,TRBJ2-7,CASSTTSGYEQYF,TGTGCCAGCAGTACCACTAGCGGCTACGAGCAGTACTTC
NA,TRBV19,NA,TRBJ1-5,CASSISTGNQPQHF,TGTGCCAGTAGTATTTCGACGGGTAATCAGCCCCAGCATTTT
NA,TRBV27,NA,TRBJ2-7,CASSSGTTYEQYF,TGTGCCAGCAGTTCCGGGACAACCTACGAGCAGTACTTC
TRBD2,TRBV28,NA,TRBJ2-3,CASSLSASGDTDTQYF,TGTGCCAGCAGTTTATCCGCTAGCGGGGACACAGATACGCAGTATTTT
TRBD2,TRBV6-5,NA,TRBJ2-1,CASSYGTSGRNEQFF,TGTGCCAGCAGTTACGGGACTAGCGGGAGGAATGAGCAGTTCTTC
NA,TRBV2,NA,TRBJ1-5,CASRGRVISNQPQHF,TGTGCCAGCAGGGGGAGAGTAATTAGCAATCAGCCCCAGCATTTT
NA,TRBV11-2,NA,TRBJ1-1,CASSLGSGNTEAFF,TGTGCCAGCAGTCTGGGGAGTGGGAACACTGAAGCTTTCTTT
NA,TRBV7-9,NA,TRBJ2-5,CASSFRGVETQYF,TGTGCCAGCAGCTTCAGGGGCGTGGAGACCCAGTACTTC
TRBD2,TRBV19,NA,TRBJ2-7,CASSIGLAGGYEQYF,TGTGCCAGTAGTATCGGGCTAGCGGGAGGATACGAGCAGTACTTC
NA,TRBV21-1,NA,TRBJ1-2,CASSKVAGQANYGYTF,TGTGCCAGCAGCAAAGTTGCGGGACAGGCTAACTATGGCTACACCTTC
NA,TRBV4-1,NA,TRBJ2-7,CASSQGNAGKQQYF,TGCGCCAGCAGCCAAGGAAATGCAGGGAAGCAGCAGTACTTC
NA,TRBV6-1,NA,TRBJ1-2,CASVEGALLHHGYTF,TGTGCCAGCGTGGAGGGCGCACTATTGCACCATGGCTACACCTTC
NA,TRBV1,once,TRBJ1-5,CTSSPQTGSSNQPQHF,TGCACCAGCAGCCCCCAGACAGGGTCCAGCAATCAGCCCCAGCATTTT
TRBD1,TRBV10-1,few,TRBJ1-4,CASRGEGTGRSPTNEKLFF,TGCGCCAGCAGGGGGGAGGGGACAGGGAGATCCCCAACTAATGAAAAACTGTTTTTT
NA,TRBV27,NA,TRBJ1-1,CASSFAQGYTEAFF,TGTGCCAGCAGTTTCGCCCAGGGGTACACTGAAGCTTTCTTT
NA,TRBV7-2,NA,TRBJ2-1,CASSLGGGRTPNEQFF,TGTGCCAGCAGCTTAGGTGGGGGCCGTACGCCCAATGAGCAGTTCTTC
TRBD2,TRBV7-3,NA,TRBJ2-2,CASSLTGGPPGELFF,TGTGCCAGCAGCTTAACGGGAGGGCCGCCCGGGGAGCTGTTTTTT
NA,TRBV5-6,NA,TRBJ2-1,CASSLGRQGSNEQFF,TGTGCCAGCAGCTTGGGAAGGCAGGGGTCAAATGAGCAGTTCTTC
NA,TRBV7-9,NA,TRBJ2-1,CASSLVERYNEQFF,TGTGCCAGCAGCTTAGTAGAGCGGTACAATGAGCAGTTCTTC
TRBD2,TRBV5-1,NA,TRBJ2-2,CASSFAGGNTGELFF,TGCGCCAGCAGCTTCGCGGGAGGAAACACCGGGGAGCTGTTTTTT
TRBD2,TRBV10-1,NA,TRBJ2-7,CASSETSGKWYEQYF,TGCGCCAGCAGTGAGACTAGCGGGAAATGGTACGAGCAGTACTTC
TRBD2,TRBV30,NA,TRBJ2-3,CAWTGGPWDTQYF,TGTGCCTGGACGGGAGGGCCATGGGATACGCAGTATTTT
NA,TRBV28,NA,TRBJ2-6,CASSTYWAGIMGANVLTF,TGTGCCAGCAGCACATATTGGGCGGGAATAATGGGGGCCAACGTCCTGACTTTC
TRBD2,TRBV29-1,NA,TRBJ2-2,CSVALAYTGELFF,TGCAGCGTTGCACTAGCGTACACCGGGGAGCTGTTTTTT
TRBD1,TRBV27,NA,TRBJ1-1,CASSWDRANTEAFF,TGTGCCAGCAGCTGGGACAGGGCGAACACTGAAGCTTTCTTT
TRBD1,TRBV14,NA,TRBJ2-5,CASSQDIPAGGLETQYF,TGTGCCAGCAGCCAAGATATTCCGGCAGGGGGCCTGGAGACCCAGTACTTC